This record looks at one TCR beta chain sequence and its context. Its antigen remains unidentified. This sample is drawn from a study of Ad26.COV2.S vaccination and SARS-CoV-2 variants. Study-level background: Donor got 5x10^10 or 1x10^11 viral particles of Ad26.COV2.S.

Libraries were prepared by immunoSEQ multiplex PCR; TCRdb keeps only in-frame clonotypes and omits some of them. In the table there are 250,000 to 300,000 clones, more than 70% of which are singletons. The germline V gene has CDR1 SGDLS and CDR2 YYNGEE. Trimming took off 0 bases at V and 1 base at J, with 4 bases between the two ends. The CDR3 spans 13 residues. Study-wide results and caveats: Measurement of non-spike TCR breadth gave similar results in vaccine and placebo recipients. Total responses of T cells may have been underestimated by the analyses of TCR breadth and depth.

Described treatment: about 20 received Ad26.COV2.S at low or high dose, single or two shots; about 5 received placebo; per-sample allocation not given. Following the first vaccine or placebo injection, samples were taken on day 63. This vaccine is an Ad26 vector that expresses the Wuhan-strain SARS-CoV-2 spike. This chain uses TRBV9 with TRBJ1-1; D gene uncertain. The clonotype comes from a person aged 18-60 years who received the Ad26.COV2.S COVID-19 vaccine or a placebo. The sample here was peripheral blood, taken in a trial of Ad26.COV2.S vaccine versus placebo. The CDR3 here is CASSVVKNTEAFF. The CDR3 coding sequence is TGTGCCAGCAGCGTAGTGAAGAACACTGAAGCTTTCTTT.